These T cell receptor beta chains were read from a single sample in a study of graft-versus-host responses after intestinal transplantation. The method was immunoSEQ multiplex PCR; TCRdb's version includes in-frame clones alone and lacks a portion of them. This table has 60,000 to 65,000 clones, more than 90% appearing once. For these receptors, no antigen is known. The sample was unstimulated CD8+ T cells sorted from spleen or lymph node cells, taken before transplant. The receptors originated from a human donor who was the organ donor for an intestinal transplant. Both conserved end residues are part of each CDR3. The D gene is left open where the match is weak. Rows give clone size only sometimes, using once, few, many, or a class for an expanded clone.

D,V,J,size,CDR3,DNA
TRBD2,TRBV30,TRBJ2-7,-,CAWGLAGGAYEQYF,TGTGCCTGGGGCCTAGCGGGAGGTGCCTACGAGCAGTACTTC
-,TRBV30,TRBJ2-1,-,CAGDWGRDEQFF,TGTGCCGGAGACTGGGGCCGGGATGAGCAGTTCTTC
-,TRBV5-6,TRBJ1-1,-,CASSLGQRGSNTEAFF,TGTGCCAGCAGCTTAGGACAAAGGGGGTCGAACACTGAAGCTTTCTTT
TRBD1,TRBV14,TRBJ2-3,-,CASSPTGEYPDTQYF,TGTGCCAGCAGCCCGACAGGGGAATACCCAGATACGCAGTATTTT
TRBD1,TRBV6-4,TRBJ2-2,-,CASSAPGQGAPYHTGELFF,TGTGCCAGCAGTGCCCCTGGACAGGGGGCCCCATATCACACCGGGGAGCTGTTTTTT
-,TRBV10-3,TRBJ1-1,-,CGPSSRIGNTEAFF,TGTGGTCCCAGCTCTAGGATTGGGAACACTGAAGCTTTCTTT
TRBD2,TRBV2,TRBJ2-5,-,CASSAELAGGFLQETQYF,TGTGCCAGCAGTGCAGAACTAGCGGGAGGGTTTCTACAGGAGACCCAGTACTTC
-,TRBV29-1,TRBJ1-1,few,CSAGGMNTEAFF,TGCAGCGCGGGAGGTATGAACACTGAAGCTTTCTTT
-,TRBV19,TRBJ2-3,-,CASSIGGREYF,TGTGCCAGTAGTATCGGGGGGCGCGAGTATTTT
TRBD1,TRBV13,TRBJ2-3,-,CASSKPGQGPDTQYF,TGTGCCAGCAGCAAGCCGGGACAGGGCCCCGATACGCAGTATTTT
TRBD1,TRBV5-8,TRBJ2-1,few,CASSQQGHSEQFF,TGTGCCAGCAGCCAACAGGGGCATAGCGAGCAGTTCTTC
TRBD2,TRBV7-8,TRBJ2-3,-,CASSSGLAGAITDTQYF,TGTGCCAGCAGCTCTGGACTAGCGGGAGCGATCACAGATACGCAGTATTTT
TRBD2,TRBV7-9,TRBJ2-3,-,CASSLRTSGTLGDTDTQYF,TGTGCCAGCAGCCTCCGGACTAGCGGGACCCTAGGGGACACAGATACGCAGTATTTT
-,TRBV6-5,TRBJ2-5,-,CASSYSVSQETQYF,TGTGCCAGCAGTTACAGCGTTTCCCAAGAGACCCAGTACTTC
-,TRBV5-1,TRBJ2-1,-,CASSWSGAGQYNEQFF,TGCGCCAGCAGCTGGTCGGGCGCGGGGCAATACAATGAGCAGTTCTTC
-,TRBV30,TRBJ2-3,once,CAWSVLRRGTDTQYF,TGTGCCTGGAGTGTACTACGGAGGGGCACAGATACGCAGTATTTT
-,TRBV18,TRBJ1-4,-,CASSPPGGVGEKLFF,TGTGCCAGCTCACCCCCGGGGGGGGTTGGTGAAAAACTGTTTTTT
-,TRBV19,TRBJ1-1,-,CASSILGGMNTEAFF,TGTGCCAGTAGTATACTAGGGGGAATGAACACTGAAGCTTTCTTT
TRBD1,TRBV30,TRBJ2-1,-,CAWSGLPEQGLASYNEQFF,TGTGCCTGGAGTGGTCTTCCTGAACAGGGGCTTGCGTCCTACAATGAGCAGTTCTTC
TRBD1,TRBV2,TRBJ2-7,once,CASNPRLGGQGSPKPYEQYF,TGTGCCAGCAATCCGAGACTGGGGGGACAGGGGTCACCTAAGCCCTACGAGCAGTACTTC